This T cell receptor beta chain was recovered during a study of CD4 T cells in relation to SARS-CoV-2 and coronaviruses. About the research overall: TCR beta CDR3s were sequenced after approximately ten-day antigen culture of PBMCs.

Trimming cost V 4 bases and J 2 bases, with 8 bases left between them. This CDR3 is built from 13 residues. Germline CDR1 and CDR2: SGHTA and FQGTGA. As for this clone: Antigen unknown.

Sequencing was performed with immunoSEQ multiplex PCR; in TCRdb, only in-frame clones are kept and a portion is missing. The table records 20,000 or so clones, less than 80% of them present only once. The study, taken as a whole, reports: Pre-pandemic and post-infection samples never came from the same donor.

The unexposed donors gave CD4+ T cells in about 2011-2018, prior to COVID-19. The cells were cultured for less than twelve days before CD4+ T cells were isolated. Testing used SARS-CoV-2 S/N and four cold-coronavirus spikes on unexposed-donor CD4+ T cells, cells permitting. On days 3 and 7, cultures got half fresh IL-2 medium. The sequence came from a human donor in good health. The sequenced sample consisted of CD4+ T cells from PBMCs, cultured in vitro. V and J are TRBV7-3 and TRBJ1-1, with a weak D call TRBD1 (5 bases). The CDR3 here is CASSWTINTEAFF. CDR3 in DNA: TGTGCCAGCAGCTGGACAATCAACACTGAAGCTTTCTTT.